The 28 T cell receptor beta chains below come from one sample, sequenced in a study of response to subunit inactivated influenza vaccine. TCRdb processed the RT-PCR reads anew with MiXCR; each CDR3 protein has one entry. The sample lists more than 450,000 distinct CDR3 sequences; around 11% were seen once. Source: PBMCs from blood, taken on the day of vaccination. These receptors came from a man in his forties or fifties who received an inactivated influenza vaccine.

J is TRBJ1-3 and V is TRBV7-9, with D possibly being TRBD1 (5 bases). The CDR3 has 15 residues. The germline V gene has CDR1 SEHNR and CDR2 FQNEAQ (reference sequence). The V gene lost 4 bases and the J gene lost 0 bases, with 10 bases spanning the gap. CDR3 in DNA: TGTGCCAGCAGCTCTCTGGGGGGCTCTGGAAACACCATATATTTT. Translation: CASSSLGGSGNTIYF.

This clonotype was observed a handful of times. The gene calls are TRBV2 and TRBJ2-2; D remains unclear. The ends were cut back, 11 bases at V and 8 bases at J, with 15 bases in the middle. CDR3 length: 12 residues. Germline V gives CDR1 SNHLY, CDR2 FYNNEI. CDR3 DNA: TGTGCCGTCAGCCTCCCCTCTGGGGAGCTGTTTTTT. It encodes CAVSLPSGELFF. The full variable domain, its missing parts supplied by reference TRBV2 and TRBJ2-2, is EPEVTQTPSHQVTQMGQEVILRCVPISNHLYFYWYRQILGQKVEFLVSFYNNEISEKSEIFDDQFSVERPDGSNFTLKIRSTKLEDSAMYFCAVSLPSGELFFGEGSRLTVL.

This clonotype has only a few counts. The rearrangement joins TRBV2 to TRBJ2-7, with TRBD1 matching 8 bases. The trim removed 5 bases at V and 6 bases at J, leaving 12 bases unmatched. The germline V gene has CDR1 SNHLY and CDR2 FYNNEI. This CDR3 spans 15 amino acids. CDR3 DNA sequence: TGTGCCAGCAGTCTAACAGGGGGACGGTCGCCCGAGCAGTACTTC. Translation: CASSLTGGRSPEQYF.

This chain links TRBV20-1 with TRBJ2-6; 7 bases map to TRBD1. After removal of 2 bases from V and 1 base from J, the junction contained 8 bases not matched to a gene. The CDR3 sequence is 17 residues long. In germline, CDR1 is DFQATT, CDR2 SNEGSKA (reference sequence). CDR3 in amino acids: CSARRTGPNSGANVLTF. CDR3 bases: TGCAGTGCTAGAAGGACAGGCCCAAATTCTGGGGCCAACGTCCTGACTTTC.

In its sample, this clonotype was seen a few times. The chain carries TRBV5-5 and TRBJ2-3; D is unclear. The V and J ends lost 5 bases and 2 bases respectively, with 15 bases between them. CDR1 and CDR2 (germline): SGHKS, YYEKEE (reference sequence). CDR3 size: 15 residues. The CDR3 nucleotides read TGTGCCAGCAGTCAATCGACACGCCACACAGATACGCAGTATTTT. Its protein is CASSQSTRHTDTQYF.

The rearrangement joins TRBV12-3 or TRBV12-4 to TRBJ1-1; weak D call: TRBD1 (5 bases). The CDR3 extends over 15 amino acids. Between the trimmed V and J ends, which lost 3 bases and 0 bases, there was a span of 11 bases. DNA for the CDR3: TGTGCCAGCAGTTTGGCGGACACTATGAACACTGAAGCTTTCTTT. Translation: CASSLADTMNTEAFF.

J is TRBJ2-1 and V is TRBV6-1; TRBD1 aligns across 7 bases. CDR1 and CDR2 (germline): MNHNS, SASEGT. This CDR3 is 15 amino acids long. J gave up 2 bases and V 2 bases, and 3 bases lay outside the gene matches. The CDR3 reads CASSEYDRAYNEQFF. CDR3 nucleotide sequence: TGTGCCAGCAGTGAATACGACAGGGCCTACAATGAGCAGTTCTTC.

The CDR3 spells CASSLAGTILSTDTQYF. In nucleotides, the CDR3 is TGTGCCAGCAGCTTAGCGGGAACGATCCTTAGCACAGATACGCAGTATTTT. The chain links TRBV7-2 to TRBJ2-3; D is undetermined. Trimming left V 0 bases short and J 0 bases short, with 13 bases between. The CDR3 consists of 17 residues. Germline V gene data show CDR1 as SGHTA and CDR2 as FQGNSA.

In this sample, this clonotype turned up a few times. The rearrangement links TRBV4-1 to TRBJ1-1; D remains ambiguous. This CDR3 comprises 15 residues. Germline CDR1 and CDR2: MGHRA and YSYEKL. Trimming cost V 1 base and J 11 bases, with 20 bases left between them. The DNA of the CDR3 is TGCGCCAGCAGCCAAGTCGCAGGAAGGGTTGAGTGGGCTTTCTTT. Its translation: CASSQVAGRVEWAFF.

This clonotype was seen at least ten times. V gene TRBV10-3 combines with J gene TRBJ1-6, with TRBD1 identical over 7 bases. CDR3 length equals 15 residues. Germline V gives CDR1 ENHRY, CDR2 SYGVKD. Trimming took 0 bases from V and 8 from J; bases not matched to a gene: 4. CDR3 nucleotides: TGTGCCATCAGTGAGTCAAGACAGGGCGATTCACCCCTCCACTTT. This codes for CAISESRQGDSPLHF.

CDR3 region: CASSSDNRGYGNQPQHF. Here the CDR3 DNA reads TGTGCCAGCAGCTCGGACAACAGGGGATATGGCAATCAGCCCCAGCATTTT. This chain uses TRBV7-3 with TRBJ1-5, with 7 nucleotides matching TRBD1. CDR1 and CDR2 from the germline V gene are SGHTA and FQGTGA. The CDR3 is 17 residues long. V dropped 4 bases and J dropped 2; count of bases not matched to a gene: 11.

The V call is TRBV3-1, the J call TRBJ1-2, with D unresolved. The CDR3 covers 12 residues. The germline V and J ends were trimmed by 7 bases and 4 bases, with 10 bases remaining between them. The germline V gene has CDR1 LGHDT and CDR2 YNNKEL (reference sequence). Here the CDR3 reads CASIQATYGYTF. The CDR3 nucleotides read TGTGCCAGCATCCAGGCAACCTATGGCTACACCTTC.

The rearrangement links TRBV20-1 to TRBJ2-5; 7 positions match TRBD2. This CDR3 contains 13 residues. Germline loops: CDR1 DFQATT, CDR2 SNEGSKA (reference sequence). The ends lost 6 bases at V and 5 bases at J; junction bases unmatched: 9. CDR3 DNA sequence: TGCAGTGCCAGACTAGCCGGGTTGGAGACCCAGTACTTC. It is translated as CSARLAGLETQYF.

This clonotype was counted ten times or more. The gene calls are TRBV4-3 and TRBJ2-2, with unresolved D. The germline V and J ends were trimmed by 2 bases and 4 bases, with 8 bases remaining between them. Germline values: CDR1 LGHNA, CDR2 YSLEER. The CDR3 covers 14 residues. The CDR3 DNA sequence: TGCGCCAGCAGCCAAACAGTTTTCACCGGGGAGCTGTTTTTT. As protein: CASSQTVFTGELFF.

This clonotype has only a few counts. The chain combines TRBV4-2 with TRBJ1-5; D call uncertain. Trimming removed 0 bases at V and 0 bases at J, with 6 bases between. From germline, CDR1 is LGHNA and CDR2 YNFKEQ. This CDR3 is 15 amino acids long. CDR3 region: CASSQDVASNQPQHF. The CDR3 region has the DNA TGTGCCAGCAGCCAAGATGTGGCTAGCAATCAGCCCCAGCATTTT.

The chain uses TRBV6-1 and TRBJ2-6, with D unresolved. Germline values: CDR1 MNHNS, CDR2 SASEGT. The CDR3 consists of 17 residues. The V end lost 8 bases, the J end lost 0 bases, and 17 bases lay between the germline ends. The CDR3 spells CASRAGVQYSGANVLTF. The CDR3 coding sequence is TGTGCCAGCCGCGCTGGGGTACAATACTCTGGGGCCAACGTCCTGACTTTC.

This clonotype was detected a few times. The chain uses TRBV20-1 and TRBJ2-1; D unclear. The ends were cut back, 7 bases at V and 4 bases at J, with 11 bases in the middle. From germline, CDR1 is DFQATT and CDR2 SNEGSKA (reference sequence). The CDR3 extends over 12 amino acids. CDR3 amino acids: CSVDGAYNEQFF. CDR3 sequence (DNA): TGCAGTGTCGACGGAGCATACAATGAGCAGTTCTTC.

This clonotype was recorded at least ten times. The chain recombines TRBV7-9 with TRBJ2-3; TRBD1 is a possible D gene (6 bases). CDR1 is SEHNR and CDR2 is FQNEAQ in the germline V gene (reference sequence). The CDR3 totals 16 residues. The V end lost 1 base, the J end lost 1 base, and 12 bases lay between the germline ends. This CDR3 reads CASSLDRVLGTDTQYF. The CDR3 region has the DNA TGTGCCAGCAGCTTAGACAGGGTTTTGGGCACAGATACGCAGTATTTT.

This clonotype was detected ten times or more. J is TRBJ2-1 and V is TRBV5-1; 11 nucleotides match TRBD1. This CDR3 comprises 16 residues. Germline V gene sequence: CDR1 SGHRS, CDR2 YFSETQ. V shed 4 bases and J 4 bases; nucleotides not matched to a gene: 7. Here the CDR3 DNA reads TGCGCCAGCAGCGTGCGGACAGGGGGCGCTTACAATGAGCAGTTCTTC. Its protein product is CASSVRTGGAYNEQFF.

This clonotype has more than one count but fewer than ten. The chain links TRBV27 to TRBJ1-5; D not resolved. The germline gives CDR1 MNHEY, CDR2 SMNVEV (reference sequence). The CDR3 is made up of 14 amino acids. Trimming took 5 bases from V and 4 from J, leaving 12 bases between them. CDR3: CASSDLRVNQPQHF. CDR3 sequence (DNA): TGTGCCAGCAGTGACCTTAGGGTTAATCAGCCCCAGCATTTT.

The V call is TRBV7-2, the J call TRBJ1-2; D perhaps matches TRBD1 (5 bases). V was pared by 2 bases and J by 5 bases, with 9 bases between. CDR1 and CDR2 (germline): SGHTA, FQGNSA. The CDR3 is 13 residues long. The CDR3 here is CASSLIRDYGYTF. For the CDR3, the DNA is TGTGCCAGCAGCTTAATCAGGGATTATGGCTACACCTTC.

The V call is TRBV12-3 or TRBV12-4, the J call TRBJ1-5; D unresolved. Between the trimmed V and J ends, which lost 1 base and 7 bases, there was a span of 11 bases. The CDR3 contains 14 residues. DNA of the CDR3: TGTGCCAGCAGTTTAGATGGGCATGGACAGCCCCAGCATTTT. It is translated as CASSLDGHGQPQHF.

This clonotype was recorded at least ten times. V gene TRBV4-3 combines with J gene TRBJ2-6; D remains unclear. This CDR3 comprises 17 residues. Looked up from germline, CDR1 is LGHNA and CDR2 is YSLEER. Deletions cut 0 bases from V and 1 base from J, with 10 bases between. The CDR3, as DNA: TGCGCCAGCAGCCAAGAGGTAGGGTTTTCTGGGGCCAACGTCCTGACTTTC. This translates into CASSQEVGFSGANVLTF.

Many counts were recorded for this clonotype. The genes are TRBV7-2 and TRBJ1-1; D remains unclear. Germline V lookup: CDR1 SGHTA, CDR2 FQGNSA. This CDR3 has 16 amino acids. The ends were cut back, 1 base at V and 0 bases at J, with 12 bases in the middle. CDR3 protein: CASSLVEYTMNTEAFF. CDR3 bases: TGTGCCAGCAGCTTAGTGGAATACACCATGAACACTGAAGCTTTCTTT.

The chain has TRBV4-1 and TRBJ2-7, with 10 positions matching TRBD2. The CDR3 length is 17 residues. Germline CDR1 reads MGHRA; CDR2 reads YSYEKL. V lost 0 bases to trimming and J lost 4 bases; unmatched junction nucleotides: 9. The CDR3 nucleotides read TGCGCCAGCAGCCAAGATAGTAGAACTAGCGGGACTTACGAGCAGTACTTC. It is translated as CASSQDSRTSGTYEQYF.

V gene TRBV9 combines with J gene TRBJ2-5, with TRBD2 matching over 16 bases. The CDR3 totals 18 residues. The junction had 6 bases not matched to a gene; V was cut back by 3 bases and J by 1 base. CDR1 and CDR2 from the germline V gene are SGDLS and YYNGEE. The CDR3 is CASSAGTSGRAFQETQYF. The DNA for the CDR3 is TGTGCCAGCAGCGCCGGGACTAGCGGGAGGGCATTCCAAGAGACCCAGTACTTC.

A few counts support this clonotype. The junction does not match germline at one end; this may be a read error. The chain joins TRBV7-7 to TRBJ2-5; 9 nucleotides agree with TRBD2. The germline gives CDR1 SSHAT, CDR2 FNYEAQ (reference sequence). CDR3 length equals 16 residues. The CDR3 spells CASSPGPLAGWETQYF. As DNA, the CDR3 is TGTGCTAGCAGCCCCGGACCACTAGCGGGTTGGGAGACCCAGTACTTC.

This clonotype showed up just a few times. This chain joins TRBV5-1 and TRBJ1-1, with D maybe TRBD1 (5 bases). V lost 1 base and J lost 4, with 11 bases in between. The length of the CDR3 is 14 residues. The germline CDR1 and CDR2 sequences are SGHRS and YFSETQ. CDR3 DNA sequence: TGCGCCAGCAGCTTGTATTCCGGGGGCACTGAAGCTTTCTTT. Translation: CASSLYSGGTEAFF.